This T cell receptor beta chain was captured by sequencing in a study of cytomegalovirus exposure and HLA in healthy donors. CDR1 and CDR2 from the germline V gene are SGHDT and YYEEEE. Trimming left V 1 base short and J 5 bases short, with 12 bases between. There are 14 residues in the CDR3. This PCR relied on a set of 60 Vbeta primers and 13 Jbeta primers. Profiling relied on immunoSEQ multiplex PCR, and the TCRdb table lists in-frame clones only, not all of them. The table records some 180,000 clones, around four fifths of them present only once. The sample taken for sequencing was PBMCs. The chain uses TRBV5-6 and TRBJ2-5; tentatively, D is TRBD2 (6 bases). The TCR comes from a man between 35 and 55 years old in good health and CMV-seropositive. CDR3 sequence: CASSLSGASETQYF. The CDR3 DNA reads as TGTGCCAGCAGCTTGTCGGGAGCCTCCGAGACCCAGTACTTC.